This entry concerns a single T cell receptor (beta chain). Antigen specificity is unknown. One end of the junction does not line up with germline, which may come from a read error. The sample is drawn from a study of blood T cells in healthy people across ages. The use of a sample-barcoded 5' primer and a J-beta primer mix characterized a second PCR of about 7 to 12 cycles. From the 5' RACE reads, TCRdb called clonotypes with MiXCR, one entry per CDR3 protein. The repertoire holds 1.5 million to 2 million distinct CDR3 sequences, with roughly 30% as singletons. CDR1 and CDR2 from the germline V gene are LNHDA and SQIVND (reference sequence). The CDR3 has 16 residues. Overall study results and limits: Bulk PBMC profiling left naive and antigen-experienced comparisons inconclusive.

The receptor was isolated from a woman under 40 in good health. Source material: blood. This sequence joins TRBV19 and TRBJ1-4; D is perhaps TRBD1 (5 bases). CDR3 coding DNA: TGTGCCAGTAGCATAGGGACCCTGCGACCTAATGAAAAACTGTTTTTT. Its translation is CASSIGTLRPNEKLFF.